This entry lists 2 T cell receptor beta chains sequenced from one sample in a study of blood T cell repertoires in COVID-19 (dated by TCRdb to 2020 to 2021). The receptor library was made with the immunoSEQ multiplex PCR assay. Imported from immuneACCESS, the table was reduced by TCRdb to in-frame sequences with V and J called. These copies leave out some clones; in studies compared against another copy, an unresolved V gene accounts for under half, and the cause of the remainder is not known. The sample contains 71,000 or so clones, just over 90% of them found a single time. The ten largest clones take up 5% to 5.5% of the sample. Sequenced input: peripheral blood. Receptors originate from a woman under 30 with acute or convalescent COVID-19.

J is TRBJ1-1 and V is TRBV5-1, with D hard to call. The CDR3 covers 16 residues. CDR1 and CDR2 (germline): SGHRS, YFSETQ. V lost 2 bases and J lost 2, with 16 bases in between. The CDR3, as DNA: TGCGCCAGCAGCTTAGAGGGTAGGGCTAGTAACACTGAAGCTTTCTTT. Translation: CASSLEGRASNTEAFF.

The chain employs TRBV10-3 and TRBJ1-2; TRBD1 aligns across 8 bases. Germline-derived CDR1 and CDR2 are ENHRY and SYGVKD. The CDR3 is made up of 15 amino acids. V lost 6 bases to trimming and J lost 4 bases; unmatched junction nucleotides: 10. As DNA, the CDR3 is TGTGCCATCAGCGAGGGGACAGGTGATTTCTATGGCTACACCTTC. It encodes CAISEGTGDFYGYTF.